This T cell receptor (beta chain) was retrieved from a study of radiotherapy plus CTLA-4 blockade in lung cancer. On the study more broadly: Objective responses were documented in around 20% of patients, with disease control in around 30%. Study-level results: It was early blood T cell clone dynamics, with interferon-beta, that reportedly best predicted response. Once radiotherapy plus ipilimumab had been given, TCR clones derived from tumor expanded in blood.

A note on this clone: Its antigen remains unidentified.

The CDR3 has 15 residues. Germline CDR1 reads SGHTA; CDR2 reads FQGNSA. V lost 5 bases and J lost 2; bases outside the gene matches: 8. Data came from immunoSEQ multiplex PCR; TCRdb stores just in-frame clones and leaves some out. The top ten clones hold under 3.5% of a sample with roughly 54,000 clones, 79% of them seen once. The sample in question was peripheral blood, obtained from a patient treated with radiotherapy plus ipilimumab. V and J are TRBV7-2 and TRBJ2-7, with TRBD2 matching 8 bases. This sequence was found in a human donor with non-small cell lung cancer who had a partial response to radiotherapy plus ipilimumab. The CDR3 loop is CASSIGRGGTYEQYF. Here the CDR3 DNA reads TGTGCCAGCAGCATAGGTCGCGGGGGGACCTACGAGCAGTACTTC.